This entry describes one T cell receptor beta chain. These data originate in a study of blood T cell repertoires in COVID-19. In the study overall: COVID-19 samples, acute and convalescent, were from the United States, Italy and Spain. T cells, B-cell-depleted T cells, or PBMCs provided the cDNA or gDNA that served as material.

CDR1 and CDR2 (germline): SGHNT, YYREEE (reference sequence). The CDR3 consists of 16 residues. V shed 0 bases and J shed 1 base, with 11 bases lying between them. Authors' processing steps: Amplification with reference gene primers provided the estimates of nucleated cell counts. TCRdb keeps only in-frame clones here, not all; method: immunoSEQ multiplex PCR. The DNA gave D and trimming, while V, J and clone size come from that table. The sample lists 45,000 to 65,000 clones, approximately 86% occurring once. Material: peripheral blood. V is TRBV5-4 and J is TRBJ2-1; D uncertain. This clonotype was obtained from a human donor with acute or convalescent COVID-19. The donor label of this sample is uncertain. Written as DNA, the CDR3 is TGTGCCAGCAGCTTGGGAAGCCACCCTTCCTACAATGAGCAGTTCTTC. Translated: CASSLGSHPSYNEQFF. Together with reference TRBV5-4 and TRBJ2-1, the CDR3 gives the full variable domain: ETGVTQSPTHLIKTRGQQVTLRCSSQSGHNTVSWYQQALGQGPQFIFQYYREEENGRGNFPPRFSGLQFPNYSSELNVNALELDDSALYLCASSLGSHPSYNEQFFGPGTRLTVL.